This T cell receptor beta chain came from a study of blood T cell repertoires in COVID-19. On the study more broadly: Acute and convalescent COVID-19 samples came from the United States, Italy and Spain. Sources were T cells, B-cell-depleted T cells, or PBMCs; the material itself was cDNA or gDNA.

As processed by the authors: For nucleated cells, counts were estimated from reference gene primer amplification. Repertoires were generated with immunoSEQ multiplex PCR, while TCRdb's copy carries only in-frame clones and drops some. V and J calls plus clone size are reproduced from that table; the DNA served to infer D and trimming. The sample contains 150,000 to 200,000 clones, around 85% of which appear only once. Germline CDR1 LNHDA, CDR2 SQIVND (reference sequence). The CDR3 loop spans 17 amino acids. V was pared by 6 bases and J by 1 base, with 10 bases of the junction left unmatched. The source is a human donor with acute or convalescent COVID-19. The donor label of this sample is uncertain. The V call is TRBV19, the J call TRBJ1-3; 9 nucleotides line up with TRBD1. The sequenced material came from peripheral blood. CDR3 coding DNA: TGTGCCAGTAGCCAACCGGGACAGGGATTATCTGGAAACACCATATATTTT. It specifies CASSQPGQGLSGNTIYF.